Detailed here is one T cell receptor beta chain. Study processing details: Estimates of nucleated cell counts were drawn from the amplification of reference gene primers. The protocol was immunoSEQ multiplex PCR, while the TCRdb copy is restricted to in-frame clones and leaves out a portion. The DNA was the basis for D and trimming; V, J and clone size are from that table. The data contain over 200,000 clones, 65% to 85% of them singletons. This sample stems from a study of blood T cell repertoires in COVID-19. CDR1 and CDR2 from the germline V gene are SGHNT and YENEEA. The trim removed 2 bases at V and 7 bases at J, leaving 5 bases unmatched. This CDR3 comprises 13 residues.

The TCR was taken from an elderly man with acute or convalescent COVID-19. The rearrangement links TRBV11-3 to TRBJ2-7, with 7 bases matching TRBD1. The sample was peripheral blood. CDR3 DNA sequence: TGTGCCAGCAGCTTAACGGGGACAGCTGAGCAGTACTTC. This sequence encodes CASSLTGTAEQYF.